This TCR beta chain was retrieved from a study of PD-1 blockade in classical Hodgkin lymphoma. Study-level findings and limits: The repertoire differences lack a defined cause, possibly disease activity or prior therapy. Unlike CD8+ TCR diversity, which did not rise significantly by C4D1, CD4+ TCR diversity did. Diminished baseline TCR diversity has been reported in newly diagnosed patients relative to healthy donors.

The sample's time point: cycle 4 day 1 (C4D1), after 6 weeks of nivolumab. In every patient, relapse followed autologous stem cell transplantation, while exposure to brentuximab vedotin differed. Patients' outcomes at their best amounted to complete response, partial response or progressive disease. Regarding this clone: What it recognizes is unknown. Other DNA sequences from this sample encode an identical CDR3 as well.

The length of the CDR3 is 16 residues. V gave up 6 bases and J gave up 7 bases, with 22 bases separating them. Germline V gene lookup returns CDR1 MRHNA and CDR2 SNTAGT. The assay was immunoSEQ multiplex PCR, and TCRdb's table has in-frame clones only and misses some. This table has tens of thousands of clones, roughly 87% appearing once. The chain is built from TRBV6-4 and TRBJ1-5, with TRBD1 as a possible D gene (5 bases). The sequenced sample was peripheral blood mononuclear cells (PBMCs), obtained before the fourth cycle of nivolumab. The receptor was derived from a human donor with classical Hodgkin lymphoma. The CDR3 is CASRASGGECYQPQHF. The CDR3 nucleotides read TGTGCCAGCAGGGCCTCTGGGGGGGAGTGTTACCAGCCCCAGCATTTT.